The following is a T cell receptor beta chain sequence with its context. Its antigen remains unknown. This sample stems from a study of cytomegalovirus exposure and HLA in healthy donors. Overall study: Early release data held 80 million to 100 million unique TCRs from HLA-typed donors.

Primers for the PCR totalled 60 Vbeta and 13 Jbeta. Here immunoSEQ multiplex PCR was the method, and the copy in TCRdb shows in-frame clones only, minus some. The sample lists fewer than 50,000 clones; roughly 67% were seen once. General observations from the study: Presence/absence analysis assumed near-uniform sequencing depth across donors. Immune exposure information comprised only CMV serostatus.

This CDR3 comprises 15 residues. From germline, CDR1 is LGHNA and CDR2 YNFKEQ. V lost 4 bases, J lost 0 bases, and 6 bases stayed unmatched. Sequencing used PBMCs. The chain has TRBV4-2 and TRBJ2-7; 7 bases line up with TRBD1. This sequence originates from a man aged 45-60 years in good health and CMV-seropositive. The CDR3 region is CASSRGQASSYEQYF. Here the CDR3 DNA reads TGTGCCAGCAGCCGCGGACAGGCAAGCTCCTACGAGCAGTACTTC.